The text below deals with one TCR beta chain. This CDR3 comprises 16 residues. CDR1 is GTSNPN, CDR2 SVGIG, per germline (reference sequence). V shed 0 bases, J shed 5 bases, and the junction held 7 bases outside the gene matches. The data were obtained in a study of blood T cell repertoires in COVID-19. On the study more broadly: Acute and convalescent COVID-19 specimens originated in the United States, Italy and Spain. T cells, B-cell-depleted T cells, or PBMCs supplied cDNA or gDNA.

Original handling: Researchers report that nucleated cell counts were estimated from reference gene primer amplification. Assay: immunoSEQ multiplex PCR; the TCRdb copy retains only in-frame clones and omits some. That table supplies the V and J calls and clone size; D and trimming were determined from the DNA. The profile shows about 270,000 clones, 70% to 90% of them singletons. The TCR comes from a woman in her thirties with acute COVID-19. The gene calls are TRBV30 and TRBJ2-2; 9 bases match TRBD1. The source material was PBMCs or T cells enriched from blood (not recorded which). This CDR3 is CAWSVMPGQGTGELFF. The CDR3, as DNA: TGTGCCTGGAGTGTGATGCCGGGACAGGGTACCGGGGAGCTGTTTTTT.